A selection of T cell receptor beta chains follows, all from one sample in a study of technical replicates of blood from several donors. Generated by immunoSEQ multiplex PCR, the TCRdb table keeps only in-frame clones and is missing some. Of roughly 79,000 clones in the sample, 95% to 96% were seen once. The source material was T cells isolated from PBMCs. The receptor source for this set is a human donor in good health. The conserved cysteine and the conserved F or W are not part of the CDR3 here.

V gene	J gene	CDR3 protein
TRBV19	TRBJ2-3	ASSDPGHADTQY
TRBV2	TRBJ1-2	ASSPRTGDYGYT
TRBV7-8	TRBJ1-1	ASSLATGVVNTEAF
TRBV7-8	TRBJ2-7	ASSLLDGYYEQY
TRBV9	TRBJ2-1	ASSVGMGDEQF
TRBV5-1	TRBJ2-5	ASSSILIDREETQY
TRBV7-2	TRBJ1-1	ASSIQGLIGNTEAF
TRBV11-3	TRBJ1-1	ASSAHTGLVTEAF
TRBV4-2	TRBJ2-1	ASSQDQGAGNNEQF
TRBV4-2	TRBJ1-1	ASSQGVAKTEAF
TRBV11-2	TRBJ1-2	ASSLRDRIKGYT
TRBV14	TRBJ1-5	ASSQSGGQPQH
TRBV9	TRBJ2-1	ASSPPKAGGYNEQF
TRBV30	TRBJ2-5	AWSEGDSRETQY
TRBV6-1	TRBJ2-5	ASSEAGRKETQY
TRBV7-8	TRBJ1-1	ASSSTGVREAF
TRBV30	TRBJ2-7	AWSVIQGYEQY
TRBV6-5	TRBJ2-2	ASSYVQGSGELF
TRBV6-5	TRBJ2-2	ASCRTVGDGELF
TRBV28	TRBJ2-1	ASSLGGAGALNGEQF
TRBV11-3	TRBJ2-1	ASSLSGYNEQF
TRBV7-2	TRBJ1-5	ASSLGGAIGNQPQH
TRBV2	TRBJ1-2	ASRPTGTVFVGYT
TRBV27	TRBJ2-5	ASSLVRGTGETQY
TRBV5-5	TRBJ2-6	ASSLAPGHSNSGANVLT
TRBV10-3	TRBJ2-7	AISYSGDSEEQY
TRBV9	TRBJ2-5	ASSVEGQGSQETQY
TRBV11-2	TRBJ1-1	ASSLGTGTEAF
TRBV7-9	TRBJ2-1	ASSQTGGNEQF
TRBV6-5	TRBJ2-7	ASSYQGPYEQY
TRBV29-1	TRBJ2-5	SVEDRLALYQETQY
TRBV6-5	TRBJ1-2	ASSYTEQGFKGYT
TRBV7-3	TRBJ1-1	ASSLTPGTEAGVNTEAF
TRBV20-1	TRBJ1-2	SGGTGSGYT
TRBV11-3	TRBJ2-4	ASSAPGLPKNIQY
TRBV10-2	TRBJ1-1	ASSHTNTEAF
TRBV7-6	TRBJ2-7	ASSPTPPGIRYEQY
TRBV9	TRBJ2-1	ASSARLAVNEQF
TRBV15	TRBJ2-7	ATRVASGSEQY
TRBV7-6	TRBJ2-7	ASSLVGNEQY
TRBV20-1	TRBJ1-1	SAAGGEAF
TRBV6-5	TRBJ1-5	ATTAGGASNQPQH
TRBV4-1	TRBJ2-1	ASSPRRGSYNEQF
TRBV19	TRBJ2-1	ASSFRTSGSYNEQF
TRBV11-2	TRBJ2-2	ASSLTASGSLNTGELF
TRBV28	TRBJ1-3	ATLDGHSGNTIY
TRBV11-2	TRBJ2-7	ASSRRQGLSYEQY